This T cell receptor beta chain was identified in a study of T cell responses to AZD1222 COVID-19 vaccine. Overall study results and limits: Only a handful of AZD1222 recipients were seropositive at baseline. Donors were mostly white British, more females; clonal diversity possibly underestimated. Increased Spike-specific TCR breadth and depth were observed after two AZD1222 doses. Reports say nearly half of spike-specific TCRs go after unmutated variant regions.

CDR1 and CDR2 from the germline V gene are MNHEY and SVGAGI. V lost 6 bases to trimming and J lost 2 bases, with 13 bases between them. The CDR3 sequence is 14 residues long. Concerning this clone: Its antigen is not identified.

Profiling relied on immunoSEQ multiplex PCR, and the TCRdb table lists in-frame clones only, not all of them. Of around 130,000 clones listed, about 90% are singletons. The receptor was isolated from an adult who received the AZD1222 COVID-19 vaccine. This chain links TRBV6-5 with TRBJ1-2; D uncertain. The sequences come from peripheral blood, collected 28 days after the second AZD1222 dose. CDR3 in amino acids: CASSRAAGNYGYTF. In DNA form, the CDR3 reads TGTGCCAGCAGCCGGGCCGCGGGCAACTATGGCTACACCTTC.